The sequence of this TCR beta chain was determined in a study of blood T cell repertoires in COVID-19. From germline, CDR1 is LGHDT and CDR2 YNNKEL (reference sequence). The CDR3 loop spans 15 amino acids. V shed 7 bases, J shed 2 bases, and the junction held 9 bases outside the gene matches. Authors' data handling: By means of reference gene primer amplification, nucleated cell counts were estimated. Clones were sequenced by immunoSEQ multiplex PCR, and TCRdb holds only the in-frame ones, with some missing. V and J calls and clone size come straight from that table; D and trimming were deduced from the DNA. This table holds 350,000 to 450,000 clones, around nine tenths found once. Participant-given clinical history determined each cohort assignment.

This receptor was obtained from a woman aged 18-30 years who had been exposed to COVID-19. The gene calls are TRBV3-1 (or the pseudogene TRBV3-2) and TRBJ2-7, with 9 bases lining up with TRBD2. Specimen: PBMCs or T cells enriched from blood (not recorded which). CDR3 loop: CASTDSGRGTYEQYF. The DNA of the CDR3 is TGTGCCAGCACTGATAGCGGGAGAGGCACCTACGAGCAGTACTTC.